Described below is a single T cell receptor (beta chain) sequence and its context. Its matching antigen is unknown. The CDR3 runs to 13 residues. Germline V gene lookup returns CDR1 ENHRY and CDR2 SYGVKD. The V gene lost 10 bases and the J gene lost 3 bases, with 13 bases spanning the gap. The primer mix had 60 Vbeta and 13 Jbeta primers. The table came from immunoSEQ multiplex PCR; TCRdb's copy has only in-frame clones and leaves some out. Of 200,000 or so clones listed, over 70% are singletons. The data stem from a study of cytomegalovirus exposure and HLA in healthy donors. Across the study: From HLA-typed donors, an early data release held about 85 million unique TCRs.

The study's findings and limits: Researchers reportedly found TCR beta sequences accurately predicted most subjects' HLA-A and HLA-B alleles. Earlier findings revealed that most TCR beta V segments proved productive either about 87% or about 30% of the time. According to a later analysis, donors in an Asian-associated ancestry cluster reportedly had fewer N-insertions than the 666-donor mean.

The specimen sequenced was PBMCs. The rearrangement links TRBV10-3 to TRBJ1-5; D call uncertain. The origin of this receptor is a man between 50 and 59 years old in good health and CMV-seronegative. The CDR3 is CATEEGFNQPQHF. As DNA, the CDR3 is TGTGCCACAGAGGAGGGTTTCAATCAGCCCCAGCATTTT.